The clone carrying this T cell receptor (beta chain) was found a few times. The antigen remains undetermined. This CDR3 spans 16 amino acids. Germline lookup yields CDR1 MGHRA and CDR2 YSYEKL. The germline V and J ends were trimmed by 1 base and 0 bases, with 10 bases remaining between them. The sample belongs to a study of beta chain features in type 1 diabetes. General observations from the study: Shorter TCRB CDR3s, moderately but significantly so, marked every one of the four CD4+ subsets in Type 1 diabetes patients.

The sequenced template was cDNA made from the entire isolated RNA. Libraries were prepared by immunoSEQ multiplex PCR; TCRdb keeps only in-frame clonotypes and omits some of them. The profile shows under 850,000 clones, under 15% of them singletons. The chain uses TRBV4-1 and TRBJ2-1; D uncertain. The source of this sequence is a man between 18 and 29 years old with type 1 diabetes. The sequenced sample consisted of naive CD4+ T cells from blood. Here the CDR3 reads CASSQVDGSSYNEQFF. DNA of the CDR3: TGCGCCAGCAGCCAAGTAGACGGCAGCTCCTACAATGAGCAGTTCTTC.